This T cell receptor (beta chain) is drawn from a study of blood T cells in healthy people across ages. With a J-beta primer mix and a sample-barcoded 5' primer, a second PCR ran about 7 to 11 cycles. TCRdb independently ran MiXCR on the 5' RACE reads; one entry per CDR3 protein. Seen here are about 1,500,000 distinct CDR3 sequences, under 30% observed once, and the top ten hold about 7.7%. CDR1 is KGHSH and CDR2 is LQKENI in the germline V gene. The CDR3 totals 16 residues. The germline V and J ends were trimmed by 2 bases and 4 bases, with 15 bases remaining between them. This clonotype has only a few counts. Healthy Russian Caucasian donors spanned ages about 6 to 100 years. Per sample, no less than 5 micrograms of total RNA were extracted.

The rearrangement links TRBV18 to TRBJ2-1; maybe TRBD1 (6 bases). This TCR was sampled from a woman aged 25 to 39 in good health. The sample comprised blood. The CDR3 loop is CASSPETDSFYNEQFF. The CDR3 coding sequence is TGTGCCAGCTCACCAGAAACGGACAGCTTTTACAATGAGCAGTTCTTC. The full variable domain, in which reference TRBV18 and TRBJ2-1 provide the parts outside the CDR3, is NAGVMQNPRHLVRRRGQEARLRCSPMKGHSHVYWYRQLPEEGLKFMVYLQKENIIDESGMPKERFSAEFPKEGPSILRIQQVVRGDSAAYFCASSPETDSFYNEQFFGPGTRLTVL.